Listed below are T cell receptor beta chains from one sample, sequenced in a study of neoadjuvant anti-PD-1 for oral cavity cancer. Assay: immunoSEQ multiplex PCR; the TCRdb copy retains only in-frame clones and omits some. The sample has thousands of clones, around 60% seen once; the top ten hold 6.3%. The sequencing here drew on tumor tissue, taken before nivolumab (anti-PD-1) treatment. These receptors all stem from a person aged 35 to 85 with oral cavity squamous cell carcinoma. CDR3s include the opening cysteine and the closing phenylalanine or tryptophan. A D gene is named only where the DNA matches it firmly. Size is stated for part of the rows, as once, few or many counts, or as a class when the clone is expanded.

j_gene	d_gene	abundance	v_gene	CDR3nt	CDR3aa
TRBJ1-2	TRBD1	few	TRBV6-5	TGTGCCAGCAGCCAGACAGGGATGGGCTACACCTTC	CASSQTGMGYTF
TRBJ2-3	.	once	TRBV4-2	TGTGCCAGCAGCCAAAGGACGGCCGATACGCAGTATTTT	CASSQRTADTQYF
TRBJ2-5	.	.	TRBV7-2	TGTGCCAGCAGCTTAGGCCGGGGGCCGAAGACCCAGTACTTC	CASSLGRGPKTQYF
TRBJ1-2	TRBD1	.	TRBV13	TGTGCCAGCAGCTTAAGAGGCCGGGACAGGGGTCGCGGCTACACCTTC	CASSLRGRDRGRGYTF
TRBJ2-5	.	.	TRBV27	TGTGCCAGCAGTTTGACAGCGAAGAGGACCCAGTACTTC	CASSLTAKRTQYF
TRBJ2-3	TRBD1	few	TRBV19	TGTGCCAGCGAGGACAGGGGCATGCAGTATTTT	CASEDRGMQYF
TRBJ1-4	.	.	TRBV29-1	TGCAGCGCCGCGGTCAGAGTTAATGAAAAACTGTTTTTT	CSAAVRVNEKLFF
TRBJ1-2	.	.	TRBV28	TGTGCCAGCAGAATCCATCTGACCCGGACGGGCTACACCTTC	CASRIHLTRTGYTF
TRBJ1-5	.	once	TRBV6-6	TGTGCCAGCAGTTCTGGGCTGGGCGACCAGCCCCAGCATTTT	CASSSGLGDQPQHF
TRBJ1-1	.	once	TRBV11-2	TGTGCCAGCAGCTTAGCGGGGGGTGAAGCTTTCTTT	CASSLAGGEAFF
TRBJ2-3	.	.	TRBV5-1	TGCGCCAGCAGCTTGGGGACGACTAGAGGCACAGATACGCAGTATTTT	CASSLGTTRGTDTQYF
TRBJ1-2	.	medium-sized	TRBV5-1	TGCGCCAGCAGCTTGGCGCAGGGAGTCTATGGCTACACCTTC	CASSLAQGVYGYTF
TRBJ1-3	.	.	TRBV5-6	TGTGCCAGCAGCTTGGTGCAGTTGGGAAACACCATATATTTT	CASSLVQLGNTIYF
TRBJ2-7	TRBD2	.	TRBV5-1	TGCGCCAGCAGCTCAGGACTAGCGGGAGGGCCGAGTAGGGCCTACGAGCAGTACTTC	CASSSGLAGGPSRAYEQYF
TRBJ2-2	.	.	TRBV5-4	TGTGCCAGCAGCTTGATAGATACCGGGGAGCTGTTTTTT	CASSLIDTGELFF